The entry below gives a single TCR beta chain sequence along with its context. This sample stems from a study of T cell changes during pregnancy in multiple sclerosis. Profiled with immunoSEQ multiplex PCR; TCRdb holds only in-frame clones, not every one. Of some 75,000 clones in the sample, about 95% were seen once. Trimming removed 1 base at V and 4 bases at J, with 10 bases between. Germline V gene lookup returns CDR1 MGHRA and CDR2 YSYEKL. The CDR3 spans 14 residues. This sequence originates from a female donor with multiple sclerosis, enrolled in a pregnancy study. Sequencing used peripheral blood, obtained in the second trimester of pregnancy. This chain connects TRBV4-1 to TRBJ2-5; D possibly corresponds to TRBD2 (5 bases). CDR3 nucleotide sequence: TGCGCCAGCAGCCAAGGAGGGCCTTCAGAGACCCAGTACTTC. Amino acid sequence: CASSQGGPSETQYF.